The TCR beta chain described here comes from a study of vaccination effects on CD4 cells after COVID-19. Study at large: Before sequencing, viral peptide pools were used by the ViraFEST assay to expand antigen-specific CD4+ T cells.

The authors isolated CD4+ T cells after roughly 10 days of culture. Infection with SARS-CoV-2 occurred in the person between March and December 2020, and PCR confirmed it. Each participant was administered two doses of either the BNT162b2 or the mRNA-1273 vaccine. Profiled with immunoSEQ multiplex PCR; TCRdb holds only in-frame clones, not every one. The table includes 30,000 to 35,000 clones, approximately 77% detected once. V was trimmed by 7 bases and J by 5 bases, leaving 9 bases between them. Germline CDR1 SGHNT, CDR2 YYREEE (reference sequence). The CDR3 is 12 amino acids. As for this clone: What it binds is unknown.

The rearrangement uses TRBV5-4 and TRBJ1-4; maybe TRBD1 (6 bases). This receptor was taken from a human donor who had a prior SARS-CoV-2 infection. Sequencing used CD4+ T cells from PBMCs cultured without peptide, obtained after COVID-19 vaccination. The CDR3 DNA reads as TGTGCCAGCCAAGGACAGAATGAAAAACTGTTTTTT. Translated: CASQGQNEKLFF.